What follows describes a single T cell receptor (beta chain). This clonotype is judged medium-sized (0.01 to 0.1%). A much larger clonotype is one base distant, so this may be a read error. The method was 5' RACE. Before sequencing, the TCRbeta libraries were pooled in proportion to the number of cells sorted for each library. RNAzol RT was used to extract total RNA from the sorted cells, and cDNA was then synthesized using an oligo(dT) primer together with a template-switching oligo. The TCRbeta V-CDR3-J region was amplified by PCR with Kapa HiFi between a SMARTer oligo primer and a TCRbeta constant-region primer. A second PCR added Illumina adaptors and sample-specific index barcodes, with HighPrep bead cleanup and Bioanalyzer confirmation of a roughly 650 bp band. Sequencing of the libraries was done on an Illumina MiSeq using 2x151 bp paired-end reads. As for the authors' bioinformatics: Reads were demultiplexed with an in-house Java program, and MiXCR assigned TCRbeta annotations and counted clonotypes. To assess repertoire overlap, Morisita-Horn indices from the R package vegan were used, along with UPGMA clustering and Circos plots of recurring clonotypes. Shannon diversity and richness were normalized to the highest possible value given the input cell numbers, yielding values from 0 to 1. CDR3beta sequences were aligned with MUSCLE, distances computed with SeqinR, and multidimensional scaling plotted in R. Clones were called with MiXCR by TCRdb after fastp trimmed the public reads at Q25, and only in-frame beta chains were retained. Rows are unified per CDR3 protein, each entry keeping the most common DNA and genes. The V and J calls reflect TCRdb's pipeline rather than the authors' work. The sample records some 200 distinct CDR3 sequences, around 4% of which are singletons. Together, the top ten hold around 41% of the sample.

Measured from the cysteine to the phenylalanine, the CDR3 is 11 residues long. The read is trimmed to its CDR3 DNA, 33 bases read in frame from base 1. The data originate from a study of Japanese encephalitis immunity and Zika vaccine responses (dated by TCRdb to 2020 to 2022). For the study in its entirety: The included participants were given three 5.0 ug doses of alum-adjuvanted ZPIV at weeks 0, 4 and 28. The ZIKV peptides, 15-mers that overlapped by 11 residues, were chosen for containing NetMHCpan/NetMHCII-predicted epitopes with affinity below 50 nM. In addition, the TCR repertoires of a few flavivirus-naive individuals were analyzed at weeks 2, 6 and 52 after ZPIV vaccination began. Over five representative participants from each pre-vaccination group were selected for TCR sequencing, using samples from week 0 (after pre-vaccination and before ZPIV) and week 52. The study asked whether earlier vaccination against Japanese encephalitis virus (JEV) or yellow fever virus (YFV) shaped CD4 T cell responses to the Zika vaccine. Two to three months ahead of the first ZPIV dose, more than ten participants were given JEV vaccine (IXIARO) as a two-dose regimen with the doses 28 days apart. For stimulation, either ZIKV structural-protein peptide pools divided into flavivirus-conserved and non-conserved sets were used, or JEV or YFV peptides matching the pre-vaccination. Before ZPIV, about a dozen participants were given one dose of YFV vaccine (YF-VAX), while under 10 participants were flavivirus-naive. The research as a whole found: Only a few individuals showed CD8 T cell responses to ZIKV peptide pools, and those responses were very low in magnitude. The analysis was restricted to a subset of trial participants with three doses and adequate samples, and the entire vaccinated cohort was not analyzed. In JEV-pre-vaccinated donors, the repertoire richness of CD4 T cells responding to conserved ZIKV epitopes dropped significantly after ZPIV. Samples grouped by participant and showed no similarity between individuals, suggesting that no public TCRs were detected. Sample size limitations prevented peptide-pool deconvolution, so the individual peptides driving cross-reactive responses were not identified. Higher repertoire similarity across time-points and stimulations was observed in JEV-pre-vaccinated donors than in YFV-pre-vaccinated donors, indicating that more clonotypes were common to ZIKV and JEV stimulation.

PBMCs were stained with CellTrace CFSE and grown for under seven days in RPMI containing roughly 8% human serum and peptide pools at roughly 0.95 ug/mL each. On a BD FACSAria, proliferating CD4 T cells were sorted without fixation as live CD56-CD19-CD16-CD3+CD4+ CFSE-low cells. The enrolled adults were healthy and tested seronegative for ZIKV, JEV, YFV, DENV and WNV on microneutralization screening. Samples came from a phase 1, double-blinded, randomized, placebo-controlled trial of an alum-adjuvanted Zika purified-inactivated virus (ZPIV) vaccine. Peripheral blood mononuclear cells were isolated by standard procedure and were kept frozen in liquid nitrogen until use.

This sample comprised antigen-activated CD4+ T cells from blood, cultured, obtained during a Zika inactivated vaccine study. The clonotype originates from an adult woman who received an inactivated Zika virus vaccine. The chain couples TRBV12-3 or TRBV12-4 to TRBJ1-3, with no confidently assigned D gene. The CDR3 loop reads CASSPGNAIYF. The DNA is TGTGCCAGCAGTCCCGGAAACGCCATATATTTT.